These 5 T cell receptor beta chains were sequenced from one sample in a study of cytomegalovirus exposure and HLA in healthy donors. The PCR employed 60 Vbeta primers together with 13 Jbeta primers. The repertoire was sequenced with immunoSEQ multiplex PCR; TCRdb's copy has only in-frame clones and lacks some. The sample yields around 140,000 clones, 82% seen once. Sequenced sample: PBMCs. The receptors stem from a male donor in good health and CMV-seronegative.

The V gene is TRBV9, the J gene TRBJ1-1, with D perhaps matching TRBD1 (5 bases). V was trimmed by 0 bases and J by 6 bases, leaving 12 bases between them. Germline CDR1 reads SGDLS; CDR2 reads YYNGEE. There are 14 residues in the CDR3. CDR3 protein: CASSVAWGGAEAFF. The CDR3 DNA follows: TGTGCCAGCAGCGTAGCATGGGGGGGAGCTGAAGCTTTCTTT.

The J gene is TRBJ1-2, the V gene TRBV27; tentatively, D is TRBD1 (6 bases). V shed 4 bases and J shed 5 bases, with 8 bases lying between them. This CDR3 is built from 12 residues. The V gene's germline CDR1 is MNHEY and CDR2 SMNVEV (reference sequence). CDR3 DNA: TGTGCCAGCAGTTCCACAGGGTATGGCTACACCTTC. Translating gives CASSSTGYGYTF.

This clone was seen only once. The rearrangement links TRBV11-2 to TRBJ2-7; D gene unclear. The V gene's germline CDR1 is SGHAT and CDR2 FQNNGV. With 2 bases removed from V and 1 base from J, the gap between germline ends came to 3 bases. The CDR3 sequence is 12 residues long. The CDR3 nucleotides read TGTGCCAGCAGCTTACGGTCCTACGAGCAGTACTTC. Protein product: CASSLRSYEQYF.

The chain recombines TRBV29-1 with TRBJ2-1, with D uncertain. Germline values: CDR1 SQVTM, CDR2 ANQGSEA. V gave up 6 bases and J gave up 6 bases, with 12 bases separating them. The CDR3 has 12 amino acids. The CDR3 region has the DNA TGCAGCGTAGATCGCGCACGCAATGAGCAGTTCTTC. It is translated as CSVDRARNEQFF.

Written as DNA, the CDR3 is TGCGCCAGCAGCCAAGTCTACGGGACTGACTACGAGCAGTACTTC. This codes for CASSQVYGTDYEQYF. V usage is TRBV4-3 and J usage is TRBJ2-7; D is possibly TRBD2 (6 bases). The CDR3 is 15 residues long. CDR1 is LGHNA and CDR2 is YSLEER in the germline V gene. V lost 1 base and J 3 bases, leaving 13 bases between the germline ends.